This T cell receptor beta chain is drawn from a study of control samples from healthy donors and cancer patients. This table comes from immunoSEQ multiplex PCR, and its TCRdb copy is limited to in-frame clones, with some not included. Among some 65,000 clones, approximately 80% were seen once, and the ten largest hold approximately 2.8%. The specimen sequenced was PBMCs. This clonotype was obtained from a woman aged 45-65 years with lung cancer.

The DNA for the CDR3 is TGTGCCAGCAGTTTAGGGCTAGCGGGGGACGAGCAGTACTTC. It encodes CASSLGLAGDEQYF. The chain has TRBV28 and TRBJ2-7; 10 positions match TRBD2. The V gene end was trimmed by 2 bases and the J gene end by 5 bases; junction bases not matched to a gene: 3. The CDR3 contains 14 residues. Looked up from germline, CDR1 is MDHEN and CDR2 is SYDVKM.